The 14 T cell receptor beta chains in this list originate from one sample, sequenced in a study of blood T cells in healthy people across ages. The authors ran a second PCR of 7 to 11 cycles using a sample-barcoded 5' primer and a J-beta primer mix. One entry per CDR3 protein results from TCRdb running MiXCR on the 5' RACE reads. The table records more than 550,000 distinct CDR3 sequences, about 20% of them present only once. Sequencing was carried out using blood. The source of these receptors is a man in his 70s in good health.

The chain is built from TRBV5-1 and TRBJ1-1, with D unclear. The CDR3 covers 12 residues. V lost 4 bases and J lost 6, with 10 bases in between. The germline gives CDR1 SGHRS, CDR2 YFSETQ. Here the CDR3 reads CASSAPGAEAFF. The CDR3 DNA follows: TGCGCCAGCAGCGCACCTGGGGCTGAAGCTTTCTTT.

The rearrangement uses TRBV2 and TRBJ1-6; 10 nucleotides match TRBD1. The CDR3 extends over 15 amino acids. J lost 5 bases, V lost 8 bases, and 6 bases had no gene match. Germline CDR1 SNHLY, CDR2 FYNNEI. CDR3 residues: CASRVDRGHNSPLHF. The CDR3 nucleotides are TGTGCCAGCCGAGTAGACAGGGGGCATAATTCACCCCTCCACTTT. Full variable domain (rest looked up from reference TRBV2 and TRBJ1-6): EPEVTQTPSHQVTQMGQEVILRCVPISNHLYFYWYRQILGQKVEFLVSFYNNEISEKSEIFDDQFSVERPDGSNFTLKIRSTKLEDSAMYFCASRVDRGHNSPLHFGNGTRLTVT.

The chain is built from TRBV7-3 and TRBJ2-3; no clear D gene. The CDR3 has 13 amino acids. The germline V gene has CDR1 SGHTA and CDR2 FQGTGA. Trimming pared 5 bases from V and 6 bases from J, leaving 12 bases between. The CDR3 nucleotides read TGTGCCAGCAGCCGTTGGAGTTCGGATACGCAGTATTTT. Protein sequence: CASSRWSSDTQYF.

This chain connects TRBV28 to TRBJ2-1; 7 bases are shared with TRBD1. V shed 6 bases, J shed 1 base, and the junction held 6 bases outside the gene matches. This CDR3 contains 15 residues. CDR1 and CDR2 (germline): MDHEN, SYDVKM. The chain's CDR3 is CASSLRGQSYNEQFF. The CDR3 region has the DNA TGTGCCAGCAGCCTTAGGGGACAGTCCTACAATGAGCAGTTCTTC.

In this sample, this clonotype turned up many times. The CDR3 here is CSATPVGTGTQETQYF. Written as DNA, the CDR3 is TGCAGTGCCACCCCGGTCGGGACAGGGACTCAAGAGACCCAGTACTTC. The V gene is TRBV20-1, the J gene TRBJ2-5, with 9 nucleotides matching TRBD1. CDR1 and CDR2 (germline): DFQATT, SNEGSKA (reference sequence). Unmatched junction bases numbered 13, after V lost 6 bases and J lost 2 bases. CDR3 length: 16 amino acids.

The chain links TRBV25-1 to TRBJ2-5, with TRBD2 as a possible D gene (6 bases). V was cut by 1 base and J by 1 base, with 10 bases left in between. The CDR3 contains 15 residues. CDR1 and CDR2 from the germline V gene are MGHDK and SYGVNS. CDR3 loop: CASSEFRGIQETQYF. Written as DNA, the CDR3 is TGTGCCAGCAGTGAATTCCGGGGGATCCAAGAGACCCAGTACTTC.

The genes are TRBV12-3 or TRBV12-4 and TRBJ1-1; D unclear. Trimming stripped 5 bases from V and 5 bases from J, with 15 bases between. The CDR3 has 14 amino acids. CDR3 residues: CASSEEGWVTEAFF. CDR3 coding DNA: TGTGCCAGCAGTGAGGAGGGTTGGGTGACTGAAGCTTTCTTT.

This clonotype was observed a handful of times. V and J are TRBV3-1 and TRBJ2-7; D unclear. Trimming took off 1 base at V and 0 bases at J, with 10 bases between the two ends. The CDR3 is 15 residues long. Germline V gene lookup returns CDR1 LGHDT and CDR2 YNNKEL (reference sequence). The CDR3 sequence: CASSQAVGHSYEQYF. The CDR3 DNA reads as TGTGCCAGCAGCCAAGCGGTGGGTCACTCCTACGAGCAGTACTTC.

A word on this clonotype: Mismatch with germline at one junction end may stem from a read error. The chain uses TRBV29-1 and TRBJ2-1, with TRBD2 matching 15 bases. This CDR3 has 13 amino acids. Germline CDR1 reads SQVTM; CDR2 reads ANQGSEA. In DNA form, the CDR3 reads TGCAGCGTTGAGGGACTAGCGGGAGGTGAGCAGCTCTTC. Translated: CSVEGLAGGEQLF.

This clonotype was counted only a few times. The chain couples TRBV29-1 to TRBJ2-5; D may be TRBD1 or TRBD2 (5 bases each). Trimming took off 7 bases at V and 3 bases at J, with 9 bases between the two ends. This CDR3 spans 11 amino acids. Germline V gives CDR1 SQVTM, CDR2 ANQGSEA. This chain's CDR3 is CSAGPKETQYF. CDR3 bases: TGCAGCGCGGGACCCAAAGAGACCCAGTACTTC. Filled out from reference TRBV29-1 and TRBJ2-5, the complete variable domain reads SAVISQKPSRDICQRGTSLTIQCQVDSQVTMMFWYRQQPGQSLTLIATANQGSEATYESGFVIDKFPISRPNLTFSTLTVSNMSPEDSSIYLCSAGPKETQYFGPGTRLLVL.

V is TRBV5-1 and J is TRBJ2-3; D unclear. The ends were cut back, 7 bases at V and 4 bases at J, with 19 bases in the middle. The CDR3 has 15 amino acids. Germline assignment: CDR1 SGHRS and CDR2 YFSETQ. Here the CDR3 DNA reads TGCGCCAGCGCTGCCTTGGGGTATGTTGCAGATACGCAGTATTTT. The encoded protein is CASAALGYVADTQYF.

As DNA, the CDR3 is TGCAGTGCTCCCCGCGGGGGCCCTGAAGCTTTCTTT. As protein: CSAPRGGPEAFF. The chain employs TRBV20-1 and TRBJ1-1; a weak D match, TRBD1 (6 bases). This CDR3 is 12 amino acids long. Germline CDR1 reads DFQATT; CDR2 reads SNEGSKA (reference sequence). The V and J ends lost 5 bases and 6 bases respectively, with 13 bases between them.

This clonotype was observed a few times. The chain has TRBV7-9 and TRBJ2-1; D remains unclear. The CDR3 loop spans 10 amino acids. V was shortened by 5 bases and J by 8 bases, with 4 bases between the two germline ends. Germline lookup yields CDR1 SEHNR and CDR2 FQNEAQ (reference sequence). The CDR3 region is CASSGDEQFF. In nucleotides, the CDR3 is TGTGCCAGCAGCGGGGATGAGCAGTTCTTC.

The V and J genes are TRBV4-2 and TRBJ2-3; 7 nucleotides line up with TRBD2. The germline V gene has CDR1 LGHNA and CDR2 YNFKEQ. V was pared by 1 base and J by 1 base, with 5 bases of the junction left unmatched. The CDR3 runs 16 residues. CDR3 protein: CASSQVQRGGTDTQYF. The CDR3, as DNA: TGTGCCAGCAGCCAAGTCCAACGGGGGGGCACAGATACGCAGTATTTT.